This T cell receptor (beta chain) came from a study of cytomegalovirus exposure and HLA in healthy donors. V dropped 5 bases and J dropped 5 bases, with 15 bases sitting between them. Germline CDR1 is SEHNR and CDR2 is FQNEAQ (reference sequence). This CDR3 spans 14 amino acids. The PCR employed 60 Vbeta primers together with 13 Jbeta primers. Libraries were prepared by immunoSEQ multiplex PCR; TCRdb keeps only in-frame clonotypes and omits some of them. The data hold roughly 70,000 clones, with around 80% observed a single time. This sequence originates from a man aged 45-60 years in good health and CMV-seronegative. The gene calls are TRBV7-9 and TRBJ2-5, with a weak D call TRBD2 (5 bases). The sequenced sample consisted of PBMCs. DNA of the CDR3: TGTGCCAGCAGCGGCCAAGTCAGAGGGGAGACCCAGTACTTC. It codes for CASSGQVRGETQYF.